The 8 T cell receptor beta chains below all came from one sample that was sequenced in a study of CD8 T cells in Susac syndrome. With random hexamers, reverse transcription was performed on about 0.5 to 1 ug of RNA. TCRdb itself ran the immunoSEQ multiplex PCR reads through MiXCR, one entry per CDR3 protein. Found here are 160,000 or so distinct CDR3 sequences, approximately 95% of them singletons; the top ten hold 0.16%. The sample comprised CD4+ T cells from PBMCs. The receptors derive from a human donor with Susac syndrome.

The V call is TRBV6-1, the J call TRBJ1-6; D gene ambiguous. The CDR3 spans 16 residues. Germline CDR1 MNHNS, CDR2 SASEGT. V gave up 6 bases and J gave up 0 bases, with 12 bases separating them. The CDR3 region is CASSDPSSSYNSPLHF. CDR3 bases: TGTGCCAGCAGCGACCCTTCGAGCTCCTATAATTCACCCCTCCACTTT.

V and J are TRBV24-1 and TRBJ1-5; a possible D gene is TRBD1 (6 bases). The ends were cut back, 3 bases at V and 4 bases at J, with 9 bases in the middle. The CDR3 sequence is 14 residues long. From germline, CDR1 is KGHDR and CDR2 SFDVKD. The CDR3 reads CATSDAGQNQPQHF. In DNA, the CDR3 is TGTGCCACCAGTGATGCCGGACAGAATCAGCCCCAGCATTTT.

The chain is built from TRBV12-3 or TRBV12-4 and TRBJ2-2; D is perhaps TRBD1 (6 bases). The V and J ends lost 5 bases and 3 bases respectively, with 7 bases between them. The CDR3 totals 13 residues. The CDR3 DNA follows: TGTGCCAGCAGTAACAGGGACACCGGGGAGCTGTTTTTT. Protein sequence: CASSNRDTGELFF.

The chain recombines TRBV10-3 with TRBJ2-7, with D possibly being TRBD1 (5 bases). From germline, CDR1 is ENHRY and CDR2 SYGVKD. V was shortened by 3 bases and J by 2 bases, with 11 bases between the two germline ends. The CDR3 spans 14 residues. DNA for the CDR3: TGTGCCATCAGTGATAGCAGGGCCCCCTACGAGCAGTACTTC. Translating gives CAISDSRAPYEQYF.

The V call is TRBV11-1, the J call TRBJ1-3, with 7 bases fitting TRBD1. Germline-derived CDR1 and CDR2 are SGHAT and FQDESV (reference sequence). The V and J ends lost 5 bases and 7 bases, in that order; junction bases with no gene match: 11. The CDR3 is 15 amino acids. CDR3 sequence (DNA): TGTGCCAGCAGCATGGGACAGCCAACGCGGAACACCATATATTTT. Protein product: CASSMGQPTRNTIYF.

This chain uses TRBV15 with TRBJ2-5; D is possibly TRBD1 or TRBD2 (5 bases each). Deletions cut 5 bases from V and 4 bases from J, with 14 bases between. The CDR3 contains 14 residues. CDR1 and CDR2 (germline): LNHNV, YYDKDF (reference sequence). Here the CDR3 reads CATSGERGRETQYF. The CDR3 DNA reads as TGTGCCACCAGCGGCGAGAGGGGTAGAGAGACCCAGTACTTC. The whole variable domain, filled in from reference TRBV15 and TRBJ2-5, reads DAMVIQNPRYQVTQFGKPVTLSCSQTLNHNVMYWYQQKSSQAPKLLFHYYDKDFNNEADTPDNFQSRRPNTSFCFLDIRSPGLGDTAMYLCATSGERGRETQYFGPGTRLLVL.

The J gene is TRBJ1-1, the V gene TRBV12-3 or TRBV12-4; D might be TRBD1 (5 bases). Trimming left V 6 bases short and J 4 bases short, with 12 bases between. The CDR3 extends over 13 amino acids. CDR3 in amino acids: CASSRGTPTEAFF. CDR3 DNA sequence: TGTGCCAGCAGCCGAGGGACCCCCACTGAAGCTTTCTTT.

The CDR3 DNA is TGCAGTGCTCATGAGGGGGCTGGAAACACCATATATTTT. Amino acid sequence: CSAHEGAGNTIYF. This rearrangement joins TRBV20-1 to TRBJ1-3, with a weak D call TRBD1 (6 bases). V was cut by 5 bases and J by 2 bases, with 10 bases left in between. CDR1 is DFQATT and CDR2 is SNEGSKA in the germline V gene (reference sequence). The CDR3 is made up of 13 amino acids.